These T cell receptor beta chains were read from a single sample in a study of control samples from healthy donors and cancer patients. The table came from immunoSEQ multiplex PCR; TCRdb's copy has only in-frame clones and leaves some out. The sample shows tens of thousands of clones, around 90% of them seen only once. The sample was PBMCs. Every receptor here comes from a woman between 50 and 59 years old with colorectal cancer. Both conserved end residues are part of each CDR3. D genes are given only for firm matches. The size entry is marked missing in some rows and otherwise reads once, few, many or a size class.

J,size,D,V,DNA,CDR3
TRBJ1-6,NA,NA,TRBV27,TGTGCCAGCAGTTTTATGCATACTAGTAGCTCCTATAATTCACCCCTCCACTTT,CASSFMHTSSSYNSPLHF
TRBJ1-2,NA,NA,TRBV29-1,TGCAGCGTAAGACAGATCTATGGCTACACCTTC,CSVRQIYGYTF
TRBJ2-1,NA,TRBD2,TRBV2,TGTGCCAGCAGTGGAGACAGCGGGGGGGCAAACAATGAGCAGTTCTTC,CASSGDSGGANNEQFF
TRBJ1-2,once,NA,TRBV28,TGTGCCAGCAGTTTCGACCGTGGCTACACCTTC,CASSFDRGYTF
TRBJ1-6,NA,NA,TRBV30,TGTGCCTGGAGTGAGGGTGACGGGGTCCATAATTCACCCCTCCACTTT,CAWSEGDGVHNSPLHF
TRBJ2-5,NA,TRBD1,TRBV6-2/TRBV6-3,TGTGCCAGCAGTTACCACAAAAACAGGGGTCAGACCCAGTACTTC,CASSYHKNRGQTQYF
TRBJ1-6,few,NA,TRBV6-2/TRBV6-3,TGTGCCAGCACCCCCTCGACAGGCCATTCACCCCTCCACTTT,CASTPSTGHSPLHF
TRBJ2-3,NA,TRBD2,TRBV4-3,TGCGCCAGCAGCCAAGGGACTAGCGGGGGAGGAGATACACAGTATTTT,CASSQGTSGGGDTQYF
TRBJ2-3,once,NA,TRBV5-1,TGCGCCAGCAGCTCCGGGACGGCCACAGATACGCAGTATTTT,CASSSGTATDTQYF
TRBJ1-4,NA,TRBD1,TRBV7-9,TGTGCCAGCAGCTTAGCACAGGGGGCGGTTGAAAAACTGTTTTTT,CASSLAQGAVEKLFF
TRBJ1-3,NA,NA,TRBV10-3,TGTGCCATCAGATCCGGGACAAGGCAATCTGGAAACACCATATATTTT,CAIRSGTRQSGNTIYF
TRBJ1-3,NA,NA,TRBV5-6,TGTGCCAGCAGCAGGCGTGGGGTTCAGGCTGGAAACACCATATATTTT,CASSRRGVQAGNTIYF
TRBJ1-5,NA,NA,TRBV19,TGTGCCAGTAGTATCGAGGCGGATCAGCCCCAGCATTTT,CASSIEADQPQHF
TRBJ1-4,NA,NA,TRBV5-5,TGTGCCAGCAGCGCCCTGGGGGGTTTGGGTGAAAAACTGTTTTTT,CASSALGGLGEKLFF
TRBJ2-1,NA,NA,TRBV15,TGTGCCACCAGCAGAGATCGGGGCGGAGGCGCCTACAATGAGCAGTTCTTC,CATSRDRGGGAYNEQFF
TRBJ2-3,NA,TRBD2,TRBV7-9,TGTGCCAGCAGCGTTAGCGGGGGGCCCACAGATACGCAGTATTTT,CASSVSGGPTDTQYF
TRBJ1-3,once,NA,TRBV7-8,TGTGCCAGCAGCTTAGGCAGGGCGAGCTCTGGAAACACCATATATTTT,CASSLGRASSGNTIYF
TRBJ1-1,NA,NA,TRBV3-1/TRBV3-2,TGTGCCAGCCGTTTGGGCAGGGCCACTGAAGCTTTCTTT,CASRLGRATEAFF
TRBJ1-2,few,NA,TRBV5-1,TGCGCCAGCAGCTCCCCCAGGGACGGCTACACCTTC,CASSSPRDGYTF
TRBJ2-3,NA,TRBD2,TRBV2,TGTGCCAGCAGGACTATCGGTGGACTAGACACGCAGTATTTT,CASRTIGGLDTQYF
TRBJ2-1,NA,TRBD1,TRBV7-2,TGTGCCAGCAGCTTAAGTTGGACAGGTTACAATGAGCAGTTCTTC,CASSLSWTGYNEQFF
TRBJ1-5,NA,TRBD1,TRBV24-1,TGTGCCACCAGTGATATTGGGACAGGGCACAATCAGCCCCAGCATTTT,CATSDIGTGHNQPQHF
TRBJ1-4,few,TRBD1,TRBV30,TGTGCCTGGAGTCCCAATACAGGGGGAATGGAAAAACTGTTTTTT,CAWSPNTGGMEKLFF
TRBJ1-1,NA,TRBD1,TRBV4-3,TGCGCCAGCAGCCAAGACAGGGGGCTGTCTGAAGCTTTCTTT,CASSQDRGLSEAFF
TRBJ2-5,NA,NA,TRBV20-1,TGCAGTGCTAGTTCCCCGGGGGAGACCCAGTACTTC,CSASSPGETQYF
TRBJ1-6,NA,NA,TRBV27,TGTGCCAGCACCTCCTGGGGGCTCGGGTCACCCCTCCACTTT,CASTSWGLGSPLHF
TRBJ1-1,NA,NA,TRBV7-8,TGTGCCAGCAGCTTAGTATCTCGAGGTGAAGCTTTCTTT,CASSLVSRGEAFF
TRBJ2-3,NA,NA,TRBV5-6,TGTGCCAGCAGCTGGGGGACCACAGATACGCAGTATTTT,CASSWGTTDTQYF
TRBJ2-5,NA,TRBD2,TRBV7-2,TGTGCCAGCAGCTTAATAGGCGGGGGGGCCCAGGAGACCCAGTACTTC,CASSLIGGGAQETQYF
TRBJ2-5,once,NA,TRBV5-1,TGCGCCAGCAGCTTGGCCCCAGGGCGGGAAGAGACCCAGTACTTC,CASSLAPGREETQYF
TRBJ1-2,NA,TRBD1,TRBV6-2/TRBV6-3,TGTGCCAGCAGTTTGCCGGGACAGGGTCCCTATGGCTACACCTTC,CASSLPGQGPYGYTF
TRBJ1-6,NA,NA,TRBV5-1,TGCGCCAGCAGGCAGGGGTTCGATTCACCCCTCCACTTT,CASRQGFDSPLHF
TRBJ2-1,NA,TRBD2,TRBV2,TGTGCCAGCACCCAGCGGACTAGCGGGGGCAATGAGCAGTTCTTC,CASTQRTSGGNEQFF
TRBJ2-5,NA,TRBD1,TRBV6-1,TGTGCCAGCAGTGAAAGGGACAGAGAGACCCAGTACTTC,CASSERDRETQYF
TRBJ2-5,NA,NA,TRBV19,TGTGCCAGTAGTATTCATCCCTCAGGGGGGGTAGAGACCCAGTACTTC,CASSIHPSGGVETQYF
TRBJ2-5,NA,TRBD2,TRBV3-1/TRBV3-2,TGTGCCAGCAGCCAAGACATAGCGGGGGGGCGAGAGACCCAGTACTTC,CASSQDIAGGRETQYF
TRBJ1-2,NA,NA,TRBV7-2,TGTGCCAGCAGCTTAGGTCGCCAGTTTGGCTACACCTTC,CASSLGRQFGYTF
TRBJ1-2,NA,NA,TRBV6-2/TRBV6-3,TGTGCCAGCCGCCCCGGGCGGGGCTATGGCTACACCTTC,CASRPGRGYGYTF
TRBJ2-5,NA,NA,TRBV6-1,TGTGCCAGCAGTTTTGAGGGGGGGCTGGAGACCCAGTACTTC,CASSFEGGLETQYF
TRBJ2-5,NA,NA,TRBV24-1,TGTGCCACCGGAGGAGCCCTACAAGAGACCCAGTACTTC,CATGGALQETQYF
TRBJ2-5,NA,TRBD2,TRBV5-8,TGTGCCAGCAGCCAAGAAGCGGGGCAAGAGACCCAGTACTTC,CASSQEAGQETQYF
TRBJ1-1,few,NA,TRBV9,TGTGCCAGCAGCGTAGACCCCCGGGGCGGGACTGAAGCTTTCTTT,CASSVDPRGGTEAFF